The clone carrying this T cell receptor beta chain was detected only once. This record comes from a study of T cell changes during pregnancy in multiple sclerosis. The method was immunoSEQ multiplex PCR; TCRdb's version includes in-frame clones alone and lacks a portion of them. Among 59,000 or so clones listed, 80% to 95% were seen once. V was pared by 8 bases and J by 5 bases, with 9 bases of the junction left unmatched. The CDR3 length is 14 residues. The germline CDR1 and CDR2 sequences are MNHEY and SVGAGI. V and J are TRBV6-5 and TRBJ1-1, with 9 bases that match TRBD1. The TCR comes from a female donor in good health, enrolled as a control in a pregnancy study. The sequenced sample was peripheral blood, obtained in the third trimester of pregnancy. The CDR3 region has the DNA TGTGCCAGCCTGGGACAGGGAAGAATGACTGAAGCTTTCTTT. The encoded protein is CASLGQGRMTEAFF.